This T cell receptor (beta chain) derives from a study of T cell repertoires and Cas9 in healthy adults. Study-wide results and caveats: Reportedly, SpCas9-reactive effector T cell proliferation and function were mitigated by SpCas9-reactive Tregs in vitro.

Profiling relied on immunoSEQ multiplex PCR, and the TCRdb table lists in-frame clones only, not all of them. The profile covers fewer than 25,000 clones, with about 90% appearing a single time and approximately 1.5% taken by the ten largest. Of note for this clone: What it binds is unknown.

The CDR3 loop spans 13 amino acids. Trimming pared 8 bases from V and 4 bases from J, leaving 14 bases between. Germline loops: CDR1 SGHDN, CDR2 FVKESK. The chain employs TRBV14 and TRBJ2-5; D assignment may be TRBD1 or TRBD2 (5 bases each). The receptor was derived from a human donor in good health. The sample was CD4+ effector T cells (CD127+, CD25-, CD137-, CD154-) from PBMCs; culture status not recorded. This CDR3 reads CASGRELGETQYF. CDR3 DNA sequence: TGTGCCAGCGGCAGGGAGTTAGGAGAGACCCAGTACTTC.